Shown below are 24 T cell receptor beta chains from a single sample sequenced in a study of long-term antiretroviral therapy in people with HIV. Assay version v3.0 of immunoSEQ was used, and it was run at survey level. Assay used: immunoSEQ multiplex PCR; TCRdb lists only in-frame clones, some missing. The sample includes over 15,000 clones, 85% seen only once; the top ten take roughly 5%. Here the sequenced sample was unsorted PBMCs, taken 0.5 years after starting antiretroviral therapy. The receptors derive from a woman between 40 and 50 years old with HIV.

The chain employs TRBV6-5 and TRBJ2-1; D possibly uses TRBD1 or TRBD2 (5 bases each). The CDR3 totals 15 residues. Germline V gives CDR1 MNHEY, CDR2 SVGAGI. V lost 2 bases and J 5 bases, leaving 13 bases between the germline ends. CDR3 residues: CASSYGETVNNEQFF. As DNA, the CDR3 is TGTGCCAGCAGTTACGGGGAGACAGTAAACAATGAGCAGTTCTTC.

CDR3 nucleotide sequence: TGTGCCAGCAGCCCCTGGGGTACGCAGTATTTT. This translates into CASSPWGTQYF. The chain uses TRBV11-2 and TRBJ2-3; D unresolved. The CDR3 covers 11 residues. V lost 5 bases and J lost 8, with 8 bases in between. CDR1 and CDR2 from the germline V gene are SGHAT and FQNNGV.

The chain carries TRBV9 and TRBJ2-3, with unresolved D. The CDR3 length is 15 residues. The ends were cut back, 2 bases at V and 3 bases at J, with 13 bases in the middle. Germline lookup yields CDR1 SGDLS and CDR2 YYNGEE. CDR3 in amino acids: CASSVGLVPTDTQYF. CDR3 in DNA: TGTGCCAGCAGCGTTGGTCTAGTACCGACAGATACGCAGTATTTT. The whole variable domain, filled in from reference TRBV9 and TRBJ2-3, reads DSGVTQTPKHLITATGQRVTLRCSPRSGDLSVYWYQQSLDQGLQFLIQYYNGEERAKGNILERFSAQQFPDLHSELNLSSLELGDSALYFCASSVGLVPTDTQYFGPGTRLTVL.

V is TRBV5-1 and J is TRBJ2-7; D remains unclear. The V gene's germline CDR1 is SGHRS and CDR2 YFSETQ. The ends were cut back, 4 bases at V and 0 bases at J, with 11 bases in the middle. The CDR3 is 14 amino acids. CDR3 protein: CASSQPETSYEQYF. In DNA form, the CDR3 reads TGCGCCAGCAGCCAACCGGAGACCTCCTACGAGCAGTACTTC.

The V call is TRBV6-1, the J call TRBJ2-2; 7 bases agree with TRBD2. Germline CDR1 MNHNS, CDR2 SASEGT. The J segment lost 7 bases and the V segment lost 6 bases, leaving 11 bases of the junction unmatched. The CDR3 covers 15 residues. DNA for the CDR3: TGTGCCAGCAGCCCGGTCCAGGGAGGGTTCGGGGAGCTGTTTTTT. Its protein product is CASSPVQGGFGELFF.

The rearrangement uses TRBV19 and TRBJ2-1, with a weak D call TRBD2 (7 bases). V lost 11 bases and J lost 4, with 24 bases in between. CDR3 length equals 16 residues. CDR1 is LNHDA and CDR2 is SQIVND in the germline V gene (reference sequence). CDR3 sequence: CAVGWGASGSYNEQFF. The DNA of the CDR3 is TGTGCCGTCGGATGGGGGGCTAGCGGAAGTTACAATGAGCAGTTCTTC.

The chain joins TRBV7-2 to TRBJ2-7, with D perhaps matching TRBD1 or TRBD2 (5 bases each). The germline V gene has CDR1 SGHTA and CDR2 FQGNSA. The V gene lost 1 base and the J gene lost 5 bases, with 9 bases spanning the gap. CDR3 length: 13 residues. The CDR3: CASSLERDHEQYF. The CDR3 DNA follows: TGTGCCAGCAGCTTAGAGAGGGACCACGAGCAGTACTTC.

This clone has just a few counts. The J gene is TRBJ1-2, the V gene TRBV19; the D gene is possibly TRBD1 (5 bases). CDR1 LNHDA and CDR2 SQIVND come from the germline V gene (reference sequence). V shed 6 bases and J shed 0 bases, with 23 bases lying between them. The CDR3 runs to 18 residues. CDR3 in DNA: TGTGCCAGTAGCCCCCGAGAGGGGAATCTCAACCCTAACTATGGCTACACCTTC. This gives the protein CASSPREGNLNPNYGYTF.

The V gene is TRBV27, the J gene TRBJ2-7; no firm D call. Trimming cost V 3 bases and J 5 bases, with 8 bases left between them. There are 12 residues in the CDR3. The germline gives CDR1 MNHEY, CDR2 SMNVEV (reference sequence). CDR3 DNA: TGTGCCAGCAGTTTGTCAGGCCACGAGCAGTACTTC. This encodes CASSLSGHEQYF.

This sequence joins TRBV11-2 and TRBJ2-6; 7 bases are a match to TRBD1. There are 17 residues in the CDR3. Looked up from germline, CDR1 is SGHAT and CDR2 is FQNNGV. After removal of 5 bases from V and 0 bases from J, the junction contained 7 bases not matched to a gene. In nucleotides, the CDR3 is TGTGCCAGCAGCCCCCGACAGGGTGGCTCTGGGGCCAACGTCCTGACTTTC. This sequence encodes CASSPRQGGSGANVLTF.

The table lists this clone with a count of one. This chain connects TRBV7-2 to TRBJ2-5; TRBD2 matches at 15 bases. The V gene's germline CDR1 is SGHTA and CDR2 FQGNSA. V gave up 5 bases and J gave up 4 bases; unmatched junction bases: 2. The CDR3 covers 15 residues. The CDR3 region has the DNA TGTGCCAGCAGCGCGGGACTAGCGGGAGGAGAGACCCAGTACTTC. Amino acids: CASSAGLAGGETQYF.

The CDR3 is CASSQDRTSRSTDTQYF. Written as DNA, the CDR3 is TGTGCCAGCAGCCAAGACCGGACATCCCGGAGCACAGATACGCAGTATTTT. The chain is built from TRBV14 and TRBJ2-3; D possibly corresponds to TRBD1 (5 bases). Trimming cost V 0 bases and J 0 bases, with 13 bases left between them. The CDR3 length is 17 residues. Germline V gene sequence: CDR1 SGHDN, CDR2 FVKESK. The variable domain in full, completed from reference TRBV14 and TRBJ2-3, reads EAGVTQFPSHSVIEKGQTVTLRCDPISGHDNLYWYRRVMGKEIKFLLHFVKESKQDESGMPNNRFLAERTGGTYSTLKVQPAELEDSGVYFCASSQDRTSRSTDTQYFGPGTRLTVL.

The CDR3 sequence: CASSPAREGPNQPQHF. CDR3 bases: TGCGCCAGCAGCCCGGCTCGGGAGGGCCCCAATCAGCCCCAGCATTTT. The chain carries TRBV5-1 and TRBJ1-5; D ambiguous. The CDR3 contains 16 residues. Germline V gives CDR1 SGHRS, CDR2 YFSETQ. Between the trimmed V and J ends, which lost 4 bases and 3 bases, there was a span of 17 bases.

This clone appeared once. The sample contains more than one DNA sequence encoding this CDR3. The chain employs TRBV5-6 and TRBJ2-7; no reliable D call. The CDR3 length is 11 residues. V dropped 0 bases and J dropped 3 bases, with 1 base sitting between them. Germline-derived CDR1 and CDR2 are SGHDT and YYEEEE. CDR3 protein: CASSLGYEQYF. The CDR3 DNA reads as TGTGCCAGCAGCTTGGGCTACGAGCAGTACTTC.

The V call is TRBV28, the J call TRBJ2-7; possible D gene TRBD2, 6 bases. Trimming removed 7 bases at V and 0 bases at J, with 16 bases between. This CDR3 comprises 15 residues. The V gene's germline CDR1 is MDHEN and CDR2 SYDVKM. The CDR3 is CASNPTGLSSYEQYF. The CDR3, as DNA: TGTGCCAGCAACCCCACGGGACTGAGCTCCTACGAGCAGTACTTC. Filled out from reference TRBV28 and TRBJ2-7, the complete variable domain reads DVKVTQSSRYLVKRTGEKVFLECVQDMDHENMFWYRQDPGLGLRLIYFSYDVKMKEKGDIPEGYSVSREKKERFSLILESASTNQTSMYLCASNPTGLSSYEQYFGPGTRLTVT.

This sequence joins TRBV14 and TRBJ2-3; D is unclear. V lost 3 bases and J lost 2, with 6 bases in between. The CDR3 consists of 13 residues. CDR1 is SGHDN, CDR2 FVKESK, per germline. The CDR3 coding sequence is TGTGCCAGCAGCCAGACAAACACAGATACGCAGTATTTT. Residues: CASSQTNTDTQYF. Full variable domain (rest looked up from reference TRBV14 and TRBJ2-3): EAGVTQFPSHSVIEKGQTVTLRCDPISGHDNLYWYRRVMGKEIKFLLHFVKESKQDESGMPNNRFLAERTGGTYSTLKVQPAELEDSGVYFCASSQTNTDTQYFGPGTRLTVL.

J is TRBJ2-7 and V is TRBV7-9, with 12 bases lining up with TRBD2. CDR3 length equals 19 residues. The germline CDR1 and CDR2 sequences are SEHNR and FQNEAQ (reference sequence). Trimming at V came to 5 bases and at J to 0 bases, leaving 14 bases not matched to a gene. CDR3 residues: CASSHSVASGRASSYEQYF. The CDR3 bases are TGTGCCAGCAGCCATAGCGTTGCTAGCGGGAGGGCGAGCTCCTACGAGCAGTACTTC.

The V call is TRBV19, the J call TRBJ2-7; 8 nucleotides match TRBD2. This CDR3 has 13 residues. The V gene end was trimmed by 7 bases and the J gene end by 6 bases; junction bases not matched to a gene: 8. CDR1 is LNHDA and CDR2 is SQIVND in the germline V gene (reference sequence). The CDR3 region has the DNA TGTGCCAGTACCATCGGGGGGGAGGCCGAGCAGTACTTC. This encodes CASTIGGEAEQYF.

This chain uses TRBV27 with TRBJ2-5; TRBD2 matches at 16 bases. Germline V gives CDR1 MNHEY, CDR2 SMNVEV (reference sequence). CDR3 size: 16 residues. With 5 bases clipped from V and 4 bases from J, the junction kept 4 bases outside the gene matches. CDR3 DNA: TGTGCCAGCAGTCTAGGGACTAGCGGGAGGGTAGAGACCCAGTACTTC. It yields the protein CASSLGTSGRVETQYF.

The chain uses TRBV28 and TRBJ1-5; tentative D call: TRBD1 (6 bases). There are 14 residues in the CDR3. V lost 6 bases, J lost 5 bases, and 14 bases lay in between. CDR1 and CDR2 from the germline V gene are MDHEN and SYDVKM. The CDR3 DNA sequence: TGTGCCAGCAGCCGGACAGTGCAGTATCAGCCCCAGCATTTT. Protein: CASSRTVQYQPQHF.

This clone was detected once. The rearrangement joins TRBV25-1 to TRBJ2-1, with 11 bases that match TRBD1. Germline V lookup: CDR1 MGHDK, CDR2 SYGVNS. J lost 10 bases, V lost 4 bases, and 9 bases had no gene match. This CDR3 region has 15 residues. Written as DNA, the CDR3 is TGTGCCAGCAGTGGAATCGCCGGGACAGGGGGGGAGCAGTTCTTC. Protein: CASSGIAGTGGEQFF. Supplemented by reference TRBV25-1 and TRBJ2-1, the full variable domain reads EADIYQTPRYLVIGTGKKITLECSQTMGHDKMYWYQQDPGMELHLIHYSYGVNSTEKGDLSSESTVSRIRTEHFPLTLESARPSHTSQYLCASSGIAGTGGEQFFGPGTRLTVL.

This chain links TRBV25-1 with TRBJ2-5, with TRBD1 identical over 7 bases. Trimming took 11 bases from V and 2 from J; bases not matched to a gene: 11. Germline V gives CDR1 MGHDK, CDR2 SYGVNS. This CDR3 spans 14 amino acids. This CDR3 reads CASSSEGAQETQYF. The CDR3 region has the DNA TGTGCCTCATCCTCCGAGGGGGCTCAAGAGACCCAGTACTTC. The whole variable domain, remainder taken from reference TRBV25-1 and TRBJ2-5, is EADIYQTPRYLVIGTGKKITLECSQTMGHDKMYWYQQDPGMELHLIHYSYGVNSTEKGDLSSESTVSRIRTEHFPLTLESARPSHTSQYLCASSSEGAQETQYFGPGTRLLVL.

This sequence joins TRBV28 and TRBJ1-5; TRBD1 is a possible D gene (5 bases). This CDR3 comprises 14 residues. Germline CDR1 MDHEN, CDR2 SYDVKM. Trimming removed 5 bases at V and 9 bases at J, with 17 bases between. The CDR3 is CASSNNRPISPQHF. CDR3 DNA sequence: TGTGCCAGCAGTAACAACAGGCCAATATCGCCCCAGCATTTT.

The rearrangement joins TRBV2 to TRBJ2-2; 8 nucleotides line up with TRBD1. Germline V lookup: CDR1 SNHLY, CDR2 FYNNEI. The CDR3 runs 16 residues. J lost 6 bases, V lost 5 bases, and 11 bases had no gene match. As DNA, the CDR3 is TGTGCCAGCAGTAGGGGACAGGATTTTCGTGCCGGGGAGCTGTTTTTT. It translates to CASSRGQDFRAGELFF. Full variable domain (rest looked up from reference TRBV2 and TRBJ2-2): EPEVTQTPSHQVTQMGQEVILRCVPISNHLYFYWYRQILGQKVEFLVSFYNNEISEKSEIFDDQFSVERPDGSNFTLKIRSTKLEDSAMYFCASSRGQDFRAGELFFGEGSRLTVL.